This is a list of T cell receptor beta chains from one sample in a study of cytomegalovirus exposure and HLA in healthy donors. Using immunoSEQ multiplex PCR, the repertoire was profiled, and TCRdb retains in-frame clones only, with some absent. The repertoire holds about 76,000 clones, 73% seen once, with about 16% in the top ten. Sequencing was performed on PBMCs. The receptors stem from a woman aged 40-49 years in good health and CMV-seropositive. Both conserved end residues are part of each CDR3. A D gene is named only where the DNA matches it firmly. Expanded clones are given a class, and other clones once, few, many or no size at all.

clone size: NA; D gene: TRBD2; J gene: TRBJ2-7; V gene: TRBV18; CDR3 protein: CASSPGPGEGEQYF; CDR3 DNA: TGTGCCAGCTCACCCGGTCCCGGGGAGGGCGAGCAGTACTTC
clone size: NA; D gene: NA; J gene: TRBJ2-7; V gene: TRBV14; CDR3 protein: CASSQGPSRVHEQYF; CDR3 DNA: TGTGCCAGCAGCCAAGGTCCTAGCCGTGTCCACGAGCAGTACTTC
clone size: NA; D gene: NA; J gene: TRBJ1-5; V gene: TRBV28; CDR3 protein: CASRWAGMNQPQHF; CDR3 DNA: TGTGCCAGCAGATGGGCAGGGATGAATCAGCCCCAGCATTTT
clone size: NA; D gene: NA; J gene: TRBJ2-7; V gene: TRBV27; CDR3 protein: CASSLGQAHEQYF; CDR3 DNA: TGTGCCAGCAGTTTAGGCCAGGCCCACGAGCAGTACTTC
clone size: NA; D gene: NA; J gene: TRBJ1-2; V gene: TRBV7-9; CDR3 protein: CASSFRQAGTYGYTF; CDR3 DNA: TGTGCCAGCAGCTTCCGACAGGCAGGTACCTATGGCTACACCTTC
clone size: once; D gene: NA; J gene: TRBJ1-2; V gene: TRBV4-1; CDR3 protein: CASSLDSNYGYTF; CDR3 DNA: TGCGCCAGCAGCCTTGATAGTAACTATGGCTACACCTTC
clone size: NA; D gene: TRBD2; J gene: TRBJ2-5; V gene: TRBV6-1; CDR3 protein: CASSPAGGPKETQYF; CDR3 DNA: TGTGCCAGCAGTCCCGCGGGGGGGCCTAAAGAGACCCAGTACTTC
clone size: NA; D gene: NA; J gene: TRBJ2-7; V gene: TRBV29-1; CDR3 protein: CSVVGANSYEQYF; CDR3 DNA: TGCAGCGTTGTCGGTGCGAACTCCTACGAGCAGTACTTC
clone size: few; D gene: TRBD1; J gene: TRBJ1-6; V gene: TRBV2; CDR3 protein: CASSAFETGNNSPLHF; CDR3 DNA: TGTGCCAGCAGTGCGTTTGAGACAGGGAATAATTCACCCCTCCACTTT
clone size: NA; D gene: TRBD1; J gene: TRBJ2-7; V gene: TRBV11-1; CDR3 protein: CASSSLRDRLTYEQYF; CDR3 DNA: TGTGCCAGCAGCTCACTCCGGGACAGGTTAACCTACGAGCAGTACTTC
clone size: NA; D gene: NA; J gene: TRBJ1-3; V gene: TRBV4-1; CDR3 protein: CASSQNRGYTIYF; CDR3 DNA: TGCGCCAGCAGCCAGAACCGCGGGTACACCATATATTTT
clone size: few; D gene: NA; J gene: TRBJ2-7; V gene: TRBV7-9; CDR3 protein: CASSPWTETYEQYF; CDR3 DNA: TGTGCCAGCAGCCCATGGACAGAGACCTACGAGCAGTACTTC
clone size: NA; D gene: TRBD1; J gene: TRBJ2-7; V gene: TRBV6-5; CDR3 protein: CASSGTGGDRYEQYF; CDR3 DNA: TGTGCCAGCAGTGGGACAGGGGGCGATCGATACGAGCAGTACTTC
clone size: once; D gene: TRBD1; J gene: TRBJ1-4; V gene: TRBV23-1; CDR3 protein: CASRLDRGRTNEKLFF; CDR3 DNA: TGCGCCAGCAGGCTGGACAGGGGTCGGACTAATGAAAAACTGTTTTTT
clone size: NA; D gene: NA; J gene: TRBJ1-3; V gene: TRBV29-1; CDR3 protein: CSVGRGGNTIYF; CDR3 DNA: TGCAGCGTTGGCAGGGGCGGAAACACCATATATTTT
clone size: once; D gene: TRBD2; J gene: TRBJ2-1; V gene: TRBV29-1; CDR3 protein: CSVEDRVGAGAANEQFF; CDR3 DNA: TGCAGCGTTGAAGATCGTGTGGGAGCGGGAGCCGCCAATGAGCAGTTCTTC
clone size: NA; D gene: TRBD2; J gene: TRBJ2-3; V gene: TRBV29-1; CDR3 protein: CSVALAESADTQYF; CDR3 DNA: TGCAGCGTTGCACTAGCGGAGTCCGCAGATACGCAGTATTTT
clone size: NA; D gene: TRBD2; J gene: TRBJ2-1; V gene: TRBV6-5; CDR3 protein: CASSLLTSGVQEQFF; CDR3 DNA: TGTGCCAGCAGTTTGCTGACTAGCGGCGTACAGGAGCAGTTCTTC
clone size: NA; D gene: NA; J gene: TRBJ1-5; V gene: TRBV6-1; CDR3 protein: CASRSDIGVQPQHF; CDR3 DNA: TGTGCCAGCAGGTCGGACATCGGTGTTCAGCCCCAGCATTTT
clone size: NA; D gene: NA; J gene: TRBJ1-2; V gene: TRBV7-2; CDR3 protein: CASSLVRGSYGYTF; CDR3 DNA: TGTGCCAGCAGCTTAGTTCGGGGTAGCTATGGCTACACCTTC
clone size: NA; D gene: TRBD1; J gene: TRBJ1-5; V gene: TRBV7-2; CDR3 protein: CASSPPGQTGNQPQHF; CDR3 DNA: TGTGCCAGCAGCCCCCCGGGCCAGACAGGGAATCAGCCCCAGCATTTT
clone size: once; D gene: NA; J gene: TRBJ2-5; V gene: TRBV5-1; CDR3 protein: CASSRGKETQYF; CDR3 DNA: TGCGCCAGCAGCCGCGGAAAAGAGACCCAGTACTTC
clone size: NA; D gene: TRBD2; J gene: TRBJ2-1; V gene: TRBV10-3; CDR3 protein: CAIRGLAGDYNEQFF; CDR3 DNA: TGTGCCATCAGGGGACTAGCGGGAGATTACAATGAGCAGTTCTTC
clone size: NA; D gene: NA; J gene: TRBJ1-5; V gene: TRBV27; CDR3 protein: CASSRGRAQPQHF; CDR3 DNA: TGTGCCAGCAGTAGGGGGAGGGCTCAGCCCCAGCATTTT
clone size: NA; D gene: NA; J gene: TRBJ2-5; V gene: TRBV11-2; CDR3 protein: CASTSQLGRETQYF; CDR3 DNA: TGTGCCAGCACCTCACAGTTGGGTCGCGAGACCCAGTACTTC
clone size: NA; D gene: NA; J gene: TRBJ1-2; V gene: TRBV19; CDR3 protein: CASTGQINYGYTF; CDR3 DNA: TGTGCCAGTACTGGACAGATTAACTATGGCTACACCTTC
clone size: NA; D gene: NA; J gene: TRBJ1-5; V gene: TRBV6-1; CDR3 protein: CASSLGGHSNQPQHF; CDR3 DNA: TGTGCCAGCAGTTTGGGGGGTCATAGCAATCAGCCCCAGCATTTT
clone size: NA; D gene: TRBD2; J gene: TRBJ2-5; V gene: TRBV16; CDR3 protein: CASSQYLGAGGGETQYF; CDR3 DNA: TGTGCCAGCAGCCAATATTTGGGAGCGGGAGGCGGAGAGACCCAGTACTTC
clone size: few; D gene: NA; J gene: TRBJ1-3; V gene: TRBV7-9; CDR3 protein: CASADTGNDGTIYF; CDR3 DNA: TGTGCCAGCGCCGATACAGGAAACGACGGCACCATATATTTT
clone size: NA; D gene: TRBD2; J gene: TRBJ2-5; V gene: TRBV6-6; CDR3 protein: CASSYSPSGLQETQYF; CDR3 DNA: TGTGCCAGCAGTTACTCGCCTAGCGGGCTCCAAGAGACCCAGTACTTC
clone size: NA; D gene: TRBD1; J gene: TRBJ2-7; V gene: TRBV2; CDR3 protein: CASSPKDRAFSYEQYF; CDR3 DNA: TGTGCCAGCAGCCCTAAAGACAGGGCGTTTTCCTACGAGCAGTACTTC
clone size: NA; D gene: TRBD1; J gene: TRBJ1-2; V gene: TRBV19; CDR3 protein: CASNPPPETGVYGYTF; CDR3 DNA: TGTGCCAGTAACCCCCCGCCCGAGACAGGGGTCTATGGCTACACCTTC
clone size: NA; D gene: NA; J gene: TRBJ1-1; V gene: TRBV10-3; CDR3 protein: CAISESTHVGTEAFF; CDR3 DNA: TGTGCCATCAGTGAGTCGACTCATGTGGGCACTGAAGCTTTCTTT
clone size: few; D gene: TRBD2; J gene: TRBJ2-7; V gene: TRBV18; CDR3 protein: CASSPLGVAGIAYEQYF; CDR3 DNA: TGTGCCAGCTCACCCTTGGGTGTAGCGGGAATCGCCTACGAGCAGTACTTC
clone size: NA; D gene: NA; J gene: TRBJ1-3; V gene: TRBV11-2; CDR3 protein: CASSLSQGVGNTIYF; CDR3 DNA: TGTGCCAGCAGCTTATCACAGGGAGTCGGAAACACCATATATTTT
clone size: NA; D gene: NA; J gene: TRBJ2-3; V gene: TRBV6-5; CDR3 protein: CASKSGDTQYF; CDR3 DNA: TGTGCCAGCAAGTCAGGGGATACGCAGTATTTT
clone size: few; D gene: NA; J gene: TRBJ1-5; V gene: TRBV6-6; CDR3 protein: CASSPNRTSNQPQHF; CDR3 DNA: TGTGCCAGCAGCCCGAATAGAACTAGCAATCAGCCCCAGCATTTT
clone size: NA; D gene: TRBD1; J gene: TRBJ2-7; V gene: TRBV23-1; CDR3 protein: CASSQARDSQSYEQYF; CDR3 DNA: TGCGCCAGCAGCCAAGCCCGGGACAGCCAGTCCTACGAGCAGTACTTC
clone size: NA; D gene: NA; J gene: TRBJ1-5; V gene: TRBV5-6; CDR3 protein: CASSLAGRDQPQHF; CDR3 DNA: TGTGCCAGCAGCTTGGCAGGCAGAGATCAGCCCCAGCATTTT
clone size: NA; D gene: TRBD1; J gene: TRBJ2-7; V gene: TRBV5-1; CDR3 protein: CASRPGQGTYEQYF; CDR3 DNA: TGCGCCAGCAGGCCGGGACAGGGGACCTACGAGCAGTACTTC
clone size: NA; D gene: NA; J gene: TRBJ1-6; V gene: TRBV28; CDR3 protein: CASSRDRSPLHF; CDR3 DNA: TGTGCCAGCAGTAGAGACAGGTCACCCCTCCACTTT
clone size: NA; D gene: TRBD2; J gene: TRBJ2-7; V gene: TRBV7-8; CDR3 protein: CASRNSGASGSYEQYF; CDR3 DNA: TGTGCCAGCAGAAACAGCGGGGCTAGCGGGAGCTACGAGCAGTACTTC
clone size: once; D gene: NA; J gene: TRBJ1-1; V gene: TRBV28; CDR3 protein: CATHRGTTEAFF; CDR3 DNA: TGTGCCACTCATCGGGGGACGACTGAAGCTTTCTTT
clone size: NA; D gene: TRBD2; J gene: TRBJ2-1; V gene: TRBV10-1; CDR3 protein: CASSYVREGNEQFF; CDR3 DNA: TGCGCCAGCAGCTACGTGCGGGAGGGCAATGAGCAGTTCTTC
clone size: medium-sized; D gene: TRBD1; J gene: TRBJ1-1; V gene: TRBV27; CDR3 protein: CASSLEGGNTEAFF; CDR3 DNA: TGTGCCAGCAGTTTGGAAGGGGGCAACACTGAAGCTTTCTTT
clone size: NA; D gene: NA; J gene: TRBJ2-7; V gene: TRBV19; CDR3 protein: CASSIRWRGEDREQYF; CDR3 DNA: TGTGCCAGTAGTATCCGGTGGAGAGGGGAGGATCGCGAGCAGTACTTC
clone size: few; D gene: NA; J gene: TRBJ2-7; V gene: TRBV5-3; CDR3 protein: CARSSERGPSTYEQYF; CDR3 DNA: TGTGCCAGAAGCTCGGAAAGGGGTCCCTCCACCTACGAGCAGTACTTC
clone size: NA; D gene: NA; J gene: TRBJ1-1; V gene: TRBV29-1; CDR3 protein: CSVFSTEAFF; CDR3 DNA: TGCAGCGTTTTCAGCACTGAAGCTTTCTTT
clone size: NA; D gene: TRBD1; J gene: TRBJ1-1; V gene: TRBV4-2; CDR3 protein: CASSPRQGGSEAFF; CDR3 DNA: TGTGCCAGCAGCCCCCGACAGGGAGGATCGGAAGCTTTCTTT
clone size: NA; D gene: NA; J gene: TRBJ2-7; V gene: TRBV7-2; CDR3 protein: CASKTEIQGGEQYF; CDR3 DNA: TGTGCCAGTAAGACCGAAATACAGGGCGGCGAGCAGTACTTC
clone size: NA; D gene: TRBD1; J gene: TRBJ1-5; V gene: TRBV16; CDR3 protein: CASTKQGAPNQPQHF; CDR3 DNA: TGTGCCAGCACAAAACAGGGGGCTCCAAATCAGCCCCAGCATTTT
clone size: NA; D gene: NA; J gene: TRBJ1-1; V gene: TRBV5-1; CDR3 protein: CASVILLNTEAFF; CDR3 DNA: TGCGCCAGTGTTATACTCCTGAACACTGAAGCTTTCTTT
clone size: NA; D gene: TRBD1; J gene: TRBJ2-7; V gene: TRBV25-1; CDR3 protein: CASSEEGTGAGEQYF; CDR3 DNA: TGTGCCAGCAGTGAAGAGGGGACAGGGGCGGGGGAGCAGTACTTC
clone size: NA; D gene: TRBD2; J gene: TRBJ2-5; V gene: TRBV5-1; CDR3 protein: CASSWTPGGLETQYF; CDR3 DNA: TGCGCCAGCAGCTGGACCCCGGGGGGACTGGAGACCCAGTACTTC
clone size: NA; D gene: TRBD1; J gene: TRBJ2-5; V gene: TRBV2; CDR3 protein: CASSISGTDQETQYF; CDR3 DNA: TGTGCCAGCAGCATATCCGGGACAGACCAAGAGACCCAGTACTTC
clone size: few; D gene: TRBD2; J gene: TRBJ2-5; V gene: TRBV18; CDR3 protein: CASRERDQQETQYF; CDR3 DNA: TGTGCCAGCCGCGAGCGGGACCAGCAAGAGACCCAGTACTTC
clone size: NA; D gene: TRBD2; J gene: TRBJ2-3; V gene: TRBV9; CDR3 protein: CASSVASGGNTDTQYF; CDR3 DNA: TGTGCCAGCAGCGTAGCTAGCGGGGGGAACACAGATACGCAGTATTTT
clone size: NA; D gene: TRBD1; J gene: TRBJ1-5; V gene: TRBV6-6; CDR3 protein: CASSRQGQGAGQPQHF; CDR3 DNA: TGTGCCAGCAGTCGACAAGGACAGGGGGCGGGTCAGCCCCAGCATTTT